A single sample is the source of the 15 T cell receptor beta chains below, sequenced in a study of blood T cell repertoires in COVID-19. Method: immunoSEQ multiplex PCR; TCRdb's copy keeps in-frame clones and lacks some. Of about 73,000 clones listed, roughly nine tenths were seen once; the top ten hold roughly 9.6%. Sequencing used peripheral blood. The receptors were sampled from a man aged 80 or over with acute or convalescent COVID-19.

V gene TRBV4-1 combines with J gene TRBJ1-3; 9 nucleotides line up with TRBD1. The CDR3 extends over 19 amino acids. From germline, CDR1 is MGHRA and CDR2 YSYEKL. The V segment lost 0 bases and the J segment 0 bases; nucleotides outside the gene matches: 9. The CDR3 spells CASSQDHGDRVSSGNTIYF. The CDR3 DNA reads TGCGCCAGCAGCCAAGATCACGGGGACAGGGTTAGCTCTGGAAACACCATATATTTT.

V and J are TRBV7-3 and TRBJ2-3; 11 bases line up with TRBD1. Germline assignment: CDR1 SGHTA and CDR2 FQGTGA. V was clipped by 3 bases and J by 4 bases; unmatched bases: 3. This CDR3 has 15 amino acids. CDR3 loop: CASSLDRGHADTQYF. The CDR3 nucleotides read TGTGCCAGCAGCTTGGACAGGGGGCATGCAGATACGCAGTATTTT.

The CDR3 loop reads CASSPMSSYNEQFF. CDR3 nucleotide sequence: TGTGCCAGCAGCCCAATGAGCTCCTACAATGAGCAGTTCTTC. The chain carries TRBV2 and TRBJ2-1; D remains unclear. This CDR3 comprises 14 residues. Per germline, CDR1 SNHLY and CDR2 FYNNEI. The V and J ends lost 6 bases and 0 bases respectively, with 9 bases between them.

In nucleotides, the CDR3 is TGTGCCAGCAGCGTAGAAGGGACAGGACCCCCTAGGTATGGCTACACCTTC. As protein: CASSVEGTGPPRYGYTF. The chain carries TRBV9 and TRBJ1-2; 8 positions agree with TRBD1. CDR3 length equals 17 residues. CDR1 SGDLS and CDR2 YYNGEE come from the germline V gene. The V segment lost 0 bases and the J segment 5 bases; nucleotides outside the gene matches: 12.

This clone rates as medium-sized. The chain links TRBV4-2 to TRBJ2-7; 12 bases agree with TRBD1. Germline CDR1 is LGHNA and CDR2 is YNFKEQ. This CDR3 is 14 amino acids long. J gave up 5 bases and V 3 bases, and 2 bases lay outside the gene matches. The CDR3 sequence: CASSQGQGADEQYF. CDR3 bases: TGTGCCAGCAGCCAGGGACAGGGGGCCGACGAGCAGTACTTC.

The chain has TRBV6-6 and TRBJ2-7; the match to TRBD1 covers 8 bases. CDR1 is MNHNY and CDR2 is SVGAGI in the germline V gene (reference sequence). The ends lost 6 bases at V and 6 bases at J; junction bases unmatched: 10. The CDR3 contains 14 residues. Here the CDR3 DNA reads TGTGCCAGCAGCCGGACAGGGAGTCCGGCCGAGCAGTACTTC. Protein product: CASSRTGSPAEQYF.

The J gene is TRBJ2-3, the V gene TRBV20-1; D gene unclear. V was clipped by 3 bases and J by 4 bases, with 8 bases between them. The CDR3 consists of 12 residues. The germline gives CDR1 DFQATT, CDR2 SNEGSKA (reference sequence). CDR3 bases: TGCAGTGCTAGTACGGCGGCAGATACGCAGTATTTT. Its protein is CSASTAADTQYF.

The sample holds one count of this clone. Other DNA sequences in the sample encode the same CDR3. This chain uses TRBV20-1 with TRBJ2-7; D gene ambiguous. The germline gives CDR1 DFQATT, CDR2 SNEGSKA (reference sequence). The CDR3 has 11 residues. Trimming cost V 2 bases and J 5 bases, with 7 bases left between them. The CDR3 loop is CSARSGHEQYF. The CDR3 nucleotides read TGCAGTGCTAGAAGTGGCCACGAGCAGTACTTC.

The chain is built from TRBV5-4 and TRBJ1-1; D perhaps matches TRBD1 (6 bases). The CDR3 length is 16 residues. Trimming took 1 base from V and 0 from J, leaving 13 bases between them. CDR1 and CDR2 from the germline V gene are SGHNT and YYREEE (reference sequence). DNA for the CDR3: TGTGCCAGCAGCTTGAATCAGGGGTCCATGAACACTGAAGCTTTCTTT. Protein product: CASSLNQGSMNTEAFF.

The rearrangement joins TRBV3-1 (or the pseudogene TRBV3-2) to TRBJ2-1; 13 bases align to TRBD2. The germline V gene has CDR1 LGHDT and CDR2 YNNKEL (reference sequence). This CDR3 is 16 amino acids long. V lost 5 bases, J lost 5 bases, and 6 bases stayed unmatched. CDR3 sequence reads: CASSFGTSGADNEQFF. DNA for the CDR3: TGTGCCAGCAGCTTTGGGACTAGCGGGGCTGACAATGAGCAGTTCTTC.

This clone has only one observation. The chain joins TRBV27 to TRBJ2-1, with 11 bases aligning to TRBD2. The CDR3 loop spans 16 amino acids. V dropped 8 bases and J dropped 0; count of bases not matched to a gene: 6. Germline CDR1 and CDR2: MNHEY and SMNVEV (reference sequence). In DNA form, the CDR3 reads TGTGCCAGCGGGTCTAGCGGGGGGAGCTCCTACAATGAGCAGTTCTTC. Its protein is CASGSSGGSSYNEQFF.

This clone came up once. The CDR3 region has the DNA TGCGCCAGCAGCCAAGGACAGGGGGCTTTGGATGAGCAGTTCTTC. It translates to CASSQGQGALDEQFF. This chain joins TRBV5-1 and TRBJ2-1, with 11 bases that match TRBD1. V shed 4 bases and J 8 bases; nucleotides not matched to a gene: 8. The CDR3 extends over 15 amino acids. Germline-derived CDR1 and CDR2 are SGHRS and YFSETQ. The variable domain in full, with the rest retrieved from reference TRBV5-1 and TRBJ2-1, is KAGVTQTPRYLIKTRGQQVTLSCSPISGHRSVSWYQQTPGQGLQFLFEYFSETQRNKGNFPGRFSGRQFSNSRSEMNVSTLELGDSALYLCASSQGQGALDEQFFGPGTRLTVL.

DNA of the CDR3: TGCGCCAGCAGCCCCCGGCCGGGACTAGCGGGGCAAGAGACCCAGTACTTC. As protein: CASSPRPGLAGQETQYF. The chain is built from TRBV4-1 and TRBJ2-5; 13 positions agree with TRBD2. The germline V gene has CDR1 MGHRA and CDR2 YSYEKL. V dropped 4 bases and J dropped 2; count of bases not matched to a gene: 7. The CDR3 is 17 residues long.

The chain uses TRBV6-5 and TRBJ2-7, with D perhaps matching TRBD1 (5 bases). Trimming took 5 bases from V and 7 from J, leaving 15 bases between them. This CDR3 is 13 amino acids long. CDR1 MNHEY and CDR2 SVGAGI come from the germline V gene. The CDR3 nucleotides read TGTGCCAGCAGTCCGGGCCCCAGGGAAGAGCAGTACTTC. It encodes CASSPGPREEQYF.

The chain recombines TRBV3-1 (or the pseudogene TRBV3-2) with TRBJ1-1, with D uncertain. Germline V lookup: CDR1 LGHDT, CDR2 YNNKEL (reference sequence). The CDR3 consists of 13 residues. V dropped 2 bases and J dropped 4 bases, with 8 bases sitting between them. Here the CDR3 DNA reads TGTGCCAGCAGCCAAAGAGCCGTCACTGAAGCTTTCTTT. Translation gives CASSQRAVTEAFF.